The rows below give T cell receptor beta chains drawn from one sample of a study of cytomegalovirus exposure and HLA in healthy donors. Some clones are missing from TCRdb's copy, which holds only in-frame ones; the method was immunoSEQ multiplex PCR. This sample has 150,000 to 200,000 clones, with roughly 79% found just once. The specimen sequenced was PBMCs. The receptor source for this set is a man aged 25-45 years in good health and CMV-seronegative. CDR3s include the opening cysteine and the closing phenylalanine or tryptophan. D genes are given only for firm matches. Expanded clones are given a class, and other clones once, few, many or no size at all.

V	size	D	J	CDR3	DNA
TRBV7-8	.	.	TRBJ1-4	CASSLDGGTNEKLFF	TGTGCCAGCAGCTTAGATGGGGGGACTAATGAAAAACTGTTTTTT
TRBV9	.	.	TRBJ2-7	CASSVATGSAYEQYF	TGTGCCAGCAGCGTAGCTACGGGGAGTGCCTACGAGCAGTACTTC
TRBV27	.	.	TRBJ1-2	CASSPTSKRVSNYGYTF	TGTGCCAGCAGTCCCACATCTAAGAGGGTCTCTAACTATGGCTACACCTTC
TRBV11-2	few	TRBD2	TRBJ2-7	CASSLLGGRAEEQYF	TGTGCCAGCAGCTTACTCGGCGGGAGGGCTGAAGAGCAGTACTTC
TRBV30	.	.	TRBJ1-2	CAYQRPSYTF	TGTGCCTACCAGAGGCCTTCGTACACCTTC
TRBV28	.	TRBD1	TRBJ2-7	CASSYNRGSKSYEQYF	TGTGCCAGCAGTTATAACAGGGGCTCTAAATCCTACGAGCAGTACTTC
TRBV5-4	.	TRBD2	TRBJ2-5	CASSPPGRAETQYF	TGTGCCAGCAGCCCCCCTGGGAGGGCAGAGACCCAGTACTTC
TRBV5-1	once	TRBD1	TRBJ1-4	CASSGTGTGRGEKLFF	TGCGCCAGCAGCGGAACCGGGACAGGGAGGGGTGAAAAACTGTTTTTT
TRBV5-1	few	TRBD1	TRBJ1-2	CASSAGQGAYGYTF	TGCGCCAGCAGCGCGGGACAGGGGGCCTATGGCTACACCTTC
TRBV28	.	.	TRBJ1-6	CASSLQTGFSNSPLHF	TGTGCCAGCAGTTTACAGACAGGTTTTTCAAATTCACCCCTCCACTTT
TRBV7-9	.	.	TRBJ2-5	CASSLYTPLQETQYF	TGTGCCAGCAGCTTATACACCCCGCTGCAAGAGACCCAGTACTTC
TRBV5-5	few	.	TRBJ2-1	CASSTNREQIYNEQFF	TGTGCCAGCAGCACTAACCGGGAACAAATATACAATGAGCAGTTCTTC
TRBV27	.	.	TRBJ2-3	CASRGAYRPTDTQYF	TGTGCCAGCAGGGGGGCCTACCGCCCAACAGATACGCAGTATTTT
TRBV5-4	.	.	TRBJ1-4	CASSQLGGRGEKLFF	TGTGCCAGCAGCCAGTTGGGGGGGCGCGGTGAAAAACTGTTTTTT
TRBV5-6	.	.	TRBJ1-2	CASSLEVGAKVDGYTF	TGTGCCAGCAGCTTGGAGGTGGGCGCCAAGGTGGATGGCTACACCTTC
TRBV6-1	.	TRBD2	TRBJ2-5	CASSGGLRETQYF	TGTGCCAGCAGTGGGGGACTACGGGAGACCCAGTACTTC
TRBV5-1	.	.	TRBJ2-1	CASSSGLRPRSYNEQFF	TGCGCCAGCAGCTCGGGACTCCGGCCTCGCTCCTACAATGAGCAGTTCTTC
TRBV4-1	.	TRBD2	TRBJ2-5	CASSQDSGRSQETQYF	TGCGCCAGCAGCCAAGATAGCGGGAGAAGCCAAGAGACCCAGTACTTC
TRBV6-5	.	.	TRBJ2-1	CASSYDSYNEQFF	TGTGCCAGCAGTTACGACAGCTACAATGAGCAGTTCTTC
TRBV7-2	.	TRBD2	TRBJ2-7	CASSTLAGGDPSLF	TGTGCCAGCAGCACCTTAGCGGGAGGGGACCCATCCTTATTT
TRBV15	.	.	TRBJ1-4	CATSRPPDEKLFF	TGTGCCACCAGCAGACCTCCGGATGAAAAACTGTTTTTT
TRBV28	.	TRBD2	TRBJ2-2	CASSGTSVLTGELFF	TGTGCCAGCAGCGGGACTAGCGTCCTCACCGGGGAGCTGTTTTTT
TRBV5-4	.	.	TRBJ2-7	CASSDRQGGEQYF	TGTGCCAGCAGCGACCGTCAAGGGGGCGAGCAGTACTTC
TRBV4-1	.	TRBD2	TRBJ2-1	CASSLKLADLGDEQFF	TGCGCCAGCAGCCTAAAACTAGCGGACCTAGGGGATGAGCAGTTCTTC
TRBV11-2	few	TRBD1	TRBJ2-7	CASSALTGGVYEQYF	TGTGCCAGCAGCGCCTTAACAGGGGGCGTGTACGAGCAGTACTTC
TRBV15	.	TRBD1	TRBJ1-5	CATRYGGTGVNQPQHF	TGTGCCACCAGATACGGGGGGACAGGTGTAAATCAGCCCCAGCATTTT
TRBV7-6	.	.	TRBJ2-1	CASRDIDNEQFF	TGTGCCAGCAGGGACATAGACAATGAGCAGTTCTTC
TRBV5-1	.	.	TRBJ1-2	CASSLGGGAGYTF	TGCGCCAGCAGCTTGGGTGGGGGGGCCGGCTACACCTTC
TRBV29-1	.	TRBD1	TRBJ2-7	CSAGDRAYEQYF	TGCAGCGCCGGCGACAGGGCCTACGAGCAGTACTTC
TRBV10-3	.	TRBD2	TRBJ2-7	CAISKTSDYEQYF	TGTGCCATCAGCAAGACTAGCGACTACGAGCAGTACTTC
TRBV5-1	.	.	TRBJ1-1	CASSFLQLGRDSTEAFF	TGCGCCAGCAGCTTCCTTCAGCTGGGCAGGGATAGCACTGAAGCTTTCTTT
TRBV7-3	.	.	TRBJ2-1	CASSLRGSAPNNEQFF	TGTGCCAGCAGCTTACGTGGGAGCGCACCCAACAATGAGCAGTTCTTC
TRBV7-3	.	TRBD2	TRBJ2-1	CASSIPLSGSHNEQFF	TGTGCCAGCAGCATACCCCTGAGCGGGAGTCACAATGAGCAGTTCTTC
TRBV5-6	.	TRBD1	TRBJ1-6	CASSRRDRGWSPLHF	TGTGCCAGCAGCCGGAGGGACAGGGGATGGTCACCCCTCCACTTT
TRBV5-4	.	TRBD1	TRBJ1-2	CASTRQGQGADGYTF	TGTGCCAGCACCAGGCAGGGCCAGGGGGCTGATGGCTACACCTTC
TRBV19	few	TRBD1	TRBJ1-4	CASSAQPGGGIEKLFF	TGTGCCAGTAGTGCGCAGCCAGGGGGCGGGATTGAAAAACTGTTTTTT